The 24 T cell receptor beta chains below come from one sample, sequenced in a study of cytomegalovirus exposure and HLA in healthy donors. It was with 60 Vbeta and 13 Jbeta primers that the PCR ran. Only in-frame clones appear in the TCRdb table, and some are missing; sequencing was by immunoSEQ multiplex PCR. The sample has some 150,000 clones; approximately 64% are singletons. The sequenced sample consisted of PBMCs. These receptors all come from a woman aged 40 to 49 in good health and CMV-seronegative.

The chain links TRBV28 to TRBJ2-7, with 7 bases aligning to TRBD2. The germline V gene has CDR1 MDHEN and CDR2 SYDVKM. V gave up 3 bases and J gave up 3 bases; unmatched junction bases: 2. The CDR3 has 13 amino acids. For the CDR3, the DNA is TGTGCCAGCAGTTTCCCGGGGGGCTACGAGCAGTACTTC. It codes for CASSFPGGYEQYF.

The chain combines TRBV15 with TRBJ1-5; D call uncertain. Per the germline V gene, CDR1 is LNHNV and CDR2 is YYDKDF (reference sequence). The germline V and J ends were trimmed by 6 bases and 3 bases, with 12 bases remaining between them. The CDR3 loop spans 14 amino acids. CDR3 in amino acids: CATRGGMDNQPQHF. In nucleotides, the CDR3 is TGTGCCACCAGGGGAGGGATGGACAATCAGCCCCAGCATTTT.

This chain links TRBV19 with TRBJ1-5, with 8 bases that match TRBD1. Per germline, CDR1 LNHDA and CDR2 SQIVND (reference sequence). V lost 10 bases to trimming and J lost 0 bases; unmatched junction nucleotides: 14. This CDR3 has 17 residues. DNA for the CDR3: TGTGCCACCACCGACAGGGGAGGTTCTGATAGCAATCAGCCCCAGCATTTT. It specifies CATTDRGGSDSNQPQHF.

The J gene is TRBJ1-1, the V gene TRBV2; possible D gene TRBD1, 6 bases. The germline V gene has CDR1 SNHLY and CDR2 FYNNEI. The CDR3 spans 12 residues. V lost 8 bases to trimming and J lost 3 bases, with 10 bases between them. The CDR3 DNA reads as TGTGCCAGCTACAGGGATCACACTGAAGCTTTCTTT. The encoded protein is CASYRDHTEAFF.

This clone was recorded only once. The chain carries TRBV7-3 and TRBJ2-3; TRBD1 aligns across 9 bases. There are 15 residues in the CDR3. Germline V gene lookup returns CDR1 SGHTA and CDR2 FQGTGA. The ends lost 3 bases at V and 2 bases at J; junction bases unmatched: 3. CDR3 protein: CASSLTGGPTDTQYF. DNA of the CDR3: TGTGCCAGCAGCTTGACAGGGGGGCCCACAGATACGCAGTATTTT.

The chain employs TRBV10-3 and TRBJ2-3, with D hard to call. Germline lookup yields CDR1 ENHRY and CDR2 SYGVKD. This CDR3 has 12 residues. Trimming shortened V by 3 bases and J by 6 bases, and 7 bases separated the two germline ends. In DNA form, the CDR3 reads TGTGCCATCAGTGACCCCAGGGATACGCAGTATTTT. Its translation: CAISDPRDTQYF.

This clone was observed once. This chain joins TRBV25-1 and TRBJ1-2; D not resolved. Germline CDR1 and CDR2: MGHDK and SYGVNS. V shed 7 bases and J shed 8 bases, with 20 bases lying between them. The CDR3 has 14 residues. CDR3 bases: TGTGCCAGCAACCCGGCGGGGAAGCTTGAGGGCTACACCTTC. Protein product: CASNPAGKLEGYTF.

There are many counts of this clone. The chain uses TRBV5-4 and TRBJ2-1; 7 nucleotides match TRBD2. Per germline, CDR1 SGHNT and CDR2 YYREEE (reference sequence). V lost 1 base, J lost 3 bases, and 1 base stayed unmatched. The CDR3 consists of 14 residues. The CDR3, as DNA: TGTGCCAGCAGCTTGTGGGAGGGCTACAATGAGCAGTTCTTC. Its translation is CASSLWEGYNEQFF. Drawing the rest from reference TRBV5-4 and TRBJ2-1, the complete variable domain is ETGVTQSPTHLIKTRGQQVTLRCSSQSGHNTVSWYQQALGQGPQFIFQYYREEENGRGNFPPRFSGLQFPNYSSELNVNALELDDSALYLCASSLWEGYNEQFFGPGTRLTVL.

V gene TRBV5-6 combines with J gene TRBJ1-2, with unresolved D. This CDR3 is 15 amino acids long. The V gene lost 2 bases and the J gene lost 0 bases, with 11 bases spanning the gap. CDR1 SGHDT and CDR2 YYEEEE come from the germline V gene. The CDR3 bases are TGTGCCAGCAGCTTCGCGTCAATCACTAACTATGGCTACACCTTC. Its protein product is CASSFASITNYGYTF.

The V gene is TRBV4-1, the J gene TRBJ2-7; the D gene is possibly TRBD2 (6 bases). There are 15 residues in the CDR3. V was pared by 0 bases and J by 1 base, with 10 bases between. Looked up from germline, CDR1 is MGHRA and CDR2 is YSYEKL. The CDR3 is CASSQEVRGSYEQYF. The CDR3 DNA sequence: TGCGCCAGCAGCCAAGAGGTGCGGGGTTCCTACGAGCAGTACTTC.

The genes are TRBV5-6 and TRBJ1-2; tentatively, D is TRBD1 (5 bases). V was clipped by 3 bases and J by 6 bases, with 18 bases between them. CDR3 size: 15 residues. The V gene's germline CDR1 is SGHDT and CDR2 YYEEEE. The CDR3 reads CASSSLAGGSNGYTF. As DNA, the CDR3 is TGTGCCAGCAGCTCCTTAGCCGGGGGGAGCAATGGCTACACCTTC.

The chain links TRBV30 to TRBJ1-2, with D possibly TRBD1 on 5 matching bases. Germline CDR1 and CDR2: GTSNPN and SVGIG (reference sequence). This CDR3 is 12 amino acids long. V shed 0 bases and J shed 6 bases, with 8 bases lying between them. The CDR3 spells CAWSVRGDGYTF. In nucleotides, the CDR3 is TGTGCCTGGAGTGTACGGGGGGATGGCTACACCTTC.

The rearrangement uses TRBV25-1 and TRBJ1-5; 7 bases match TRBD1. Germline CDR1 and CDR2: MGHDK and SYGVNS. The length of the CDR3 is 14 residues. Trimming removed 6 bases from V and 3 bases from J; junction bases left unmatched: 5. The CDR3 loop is CASSQTGFNQPQHF. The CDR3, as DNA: TGTGCCAGCAGCCAGACAGGGTTCAATCAGCCCCAGCATTTT.

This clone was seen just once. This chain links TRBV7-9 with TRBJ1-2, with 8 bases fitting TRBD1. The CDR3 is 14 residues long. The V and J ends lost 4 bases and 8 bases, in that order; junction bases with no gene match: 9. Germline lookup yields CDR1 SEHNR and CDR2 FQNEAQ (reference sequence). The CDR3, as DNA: TGTGCCAGCAGCTCACCAGGGGGCGGTTACGGCTACACCTTC. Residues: CASSSPGGGYGYTF. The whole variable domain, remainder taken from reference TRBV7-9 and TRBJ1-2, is DTGVSQNPRHKITKRGQNVTFRCDPISEHNRLYWYRQTLGQGPEFLTYFQNEAQLEKSRLLSDRFSAERPKGSFSTLEIQRTEQGDSAMYLCASSSPGGGYGYTFGSGTRLTVV.

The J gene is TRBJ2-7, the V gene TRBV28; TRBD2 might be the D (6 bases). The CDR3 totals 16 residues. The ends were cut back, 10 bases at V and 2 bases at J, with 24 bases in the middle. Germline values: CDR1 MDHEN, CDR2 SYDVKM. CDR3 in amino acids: CATLRPRDLLTYEQYF. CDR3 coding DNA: TGTGCCACCCTTCGCCCCCGGGACTTACTAACCTACGAGCAGTACTTC.

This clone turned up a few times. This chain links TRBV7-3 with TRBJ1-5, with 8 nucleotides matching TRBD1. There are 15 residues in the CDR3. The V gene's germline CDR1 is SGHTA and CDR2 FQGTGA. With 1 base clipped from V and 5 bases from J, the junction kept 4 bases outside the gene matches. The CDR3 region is CASSLNPGGDQPQHF. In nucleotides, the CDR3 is TGTGCCAGCAGCTTAAACCCAGGGGGCGATCAGCCCCAGCATTTT.

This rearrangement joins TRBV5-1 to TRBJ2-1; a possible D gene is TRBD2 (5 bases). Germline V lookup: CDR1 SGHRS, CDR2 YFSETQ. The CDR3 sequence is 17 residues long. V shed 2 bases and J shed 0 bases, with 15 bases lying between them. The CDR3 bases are TGCGCCAGCAGCTTCGATCCTCAAGGGAGCTCCTACAATGAGCAGTTCTTC. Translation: CASSFDPQGSSYNEQFF. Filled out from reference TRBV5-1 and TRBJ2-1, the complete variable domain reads KAGVTQTPRYLIKTRGQQVTLSCSPISGHRSVSWYQQTPGQGLQFLFEYFSETQRNKGNFPGRFSGRQFSNSRSEMNVSTLELGDSALYLCASSFDPQGSSYNEQFFGPGTRLTVL.

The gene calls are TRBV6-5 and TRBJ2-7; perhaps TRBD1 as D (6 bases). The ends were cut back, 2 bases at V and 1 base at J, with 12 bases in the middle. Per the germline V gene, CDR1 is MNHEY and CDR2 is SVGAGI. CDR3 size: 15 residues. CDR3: CASSYRTDRSYEQYF. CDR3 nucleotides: TGTGCCAGCAGTTACCGGACAGACAGATCCTACGAGCAGTACTTC.

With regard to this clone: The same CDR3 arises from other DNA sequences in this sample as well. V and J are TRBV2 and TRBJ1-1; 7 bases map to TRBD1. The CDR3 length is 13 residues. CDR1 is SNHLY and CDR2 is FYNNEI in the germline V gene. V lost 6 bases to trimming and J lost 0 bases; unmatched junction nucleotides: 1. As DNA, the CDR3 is TGTGCCAGCAGAGGACAGGTGAACACTGAAGCTTTCTTT. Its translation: CASRGQVNTEAFF.

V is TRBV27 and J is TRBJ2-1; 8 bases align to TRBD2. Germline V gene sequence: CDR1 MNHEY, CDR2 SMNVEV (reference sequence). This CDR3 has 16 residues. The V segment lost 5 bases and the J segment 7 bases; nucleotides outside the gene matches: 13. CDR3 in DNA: TGTGCCAGCAGTCCCCGCCGGGGGGGCCTCGGTAATGAGCAGTTCTTC. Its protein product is CASSPRRGGLGNEQFF.

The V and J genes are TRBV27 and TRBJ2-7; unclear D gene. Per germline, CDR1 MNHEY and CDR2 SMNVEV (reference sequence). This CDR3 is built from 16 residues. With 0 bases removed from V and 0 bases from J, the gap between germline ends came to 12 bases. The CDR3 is CASSLSNRGISYEQYF. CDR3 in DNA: TGTGCCAGCAGTTTATCGAATCGAGGAATCTCCTACGAGCAGTACTTC.

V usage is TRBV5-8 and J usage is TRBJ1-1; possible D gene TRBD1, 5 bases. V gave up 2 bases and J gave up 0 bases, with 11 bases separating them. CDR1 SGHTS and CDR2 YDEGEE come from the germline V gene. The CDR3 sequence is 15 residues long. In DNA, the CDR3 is TGTGCCAGCAGCTTAGGGGTCAGGATGAACACTGAAGCTTTCTTT. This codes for CASSLGVRMNTEAFF.

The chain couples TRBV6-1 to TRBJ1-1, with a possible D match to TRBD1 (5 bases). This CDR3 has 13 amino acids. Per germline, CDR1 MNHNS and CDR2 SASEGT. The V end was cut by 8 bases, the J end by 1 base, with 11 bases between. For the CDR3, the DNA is TGTGCCAGCCTGCTTACAGGGAACACTGAAGCTTTCTTT. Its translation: CASLLTGNTEAFF.

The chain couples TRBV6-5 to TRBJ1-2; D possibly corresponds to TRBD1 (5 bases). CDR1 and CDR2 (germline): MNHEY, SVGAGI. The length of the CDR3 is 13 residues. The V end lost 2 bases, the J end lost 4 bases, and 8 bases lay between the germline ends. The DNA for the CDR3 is TGTGCCAGCAGTTACGACAGAACCTATGGCTACACCTTC. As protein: CASSYDRTYGYTF.